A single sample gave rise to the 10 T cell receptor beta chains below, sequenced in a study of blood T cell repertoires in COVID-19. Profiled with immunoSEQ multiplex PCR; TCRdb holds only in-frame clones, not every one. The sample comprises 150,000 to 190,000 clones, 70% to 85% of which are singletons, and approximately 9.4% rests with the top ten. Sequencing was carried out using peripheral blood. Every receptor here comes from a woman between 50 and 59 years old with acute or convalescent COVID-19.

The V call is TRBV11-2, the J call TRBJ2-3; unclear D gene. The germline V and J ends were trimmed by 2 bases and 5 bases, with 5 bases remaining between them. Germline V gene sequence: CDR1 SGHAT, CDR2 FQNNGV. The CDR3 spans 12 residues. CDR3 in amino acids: CASSLSRDTQYF. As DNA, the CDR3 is TGTGCCAGCAGCTTATCGCGAGATACGCAGTATTTT.

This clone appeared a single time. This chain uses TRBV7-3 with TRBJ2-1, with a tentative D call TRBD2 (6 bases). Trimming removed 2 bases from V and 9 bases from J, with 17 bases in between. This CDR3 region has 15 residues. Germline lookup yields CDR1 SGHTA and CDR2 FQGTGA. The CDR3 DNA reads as TGTGCCAGCAGCTTACAGCCGGGCGGGATGGGTGAGCAGTTCTTC. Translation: CASSLQPGGMGEQFF.

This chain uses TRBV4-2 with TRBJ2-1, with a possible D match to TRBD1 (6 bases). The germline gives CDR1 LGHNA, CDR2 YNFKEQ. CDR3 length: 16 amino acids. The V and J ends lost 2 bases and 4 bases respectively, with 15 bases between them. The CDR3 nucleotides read TGTGCCAGCAGCCAACTCTCGGGACAAATATACAATGAGCAGTTCTTC. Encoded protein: CASSQLSGQIYNEQFF.

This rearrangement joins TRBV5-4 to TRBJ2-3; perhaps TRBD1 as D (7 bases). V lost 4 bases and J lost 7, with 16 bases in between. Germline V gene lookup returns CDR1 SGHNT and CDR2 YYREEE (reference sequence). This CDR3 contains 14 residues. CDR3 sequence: CASSPGGGANTQYF. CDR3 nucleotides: TGTGCCAGCAGCCCAGGAGGGGGCGCGAATACGCAGTATTTT. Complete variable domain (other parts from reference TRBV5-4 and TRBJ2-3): ETGVTQSPTHLIKTRGQQVTLRCSSQSGHNTVSWYQQALGQGPQFIFQYYREEENGRGNFPPRFSGLQFPNYSSELNVNALELDDSALYLCASSPGGGANTQYFGPGTRLTVL.

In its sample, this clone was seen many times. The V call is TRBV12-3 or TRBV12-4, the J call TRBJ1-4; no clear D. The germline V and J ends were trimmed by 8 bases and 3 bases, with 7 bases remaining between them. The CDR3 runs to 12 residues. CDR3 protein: CASARANEKLFF. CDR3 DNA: TGTGCCAGCGCGAGGGCTAATGAAAAACTGTTTTTT.

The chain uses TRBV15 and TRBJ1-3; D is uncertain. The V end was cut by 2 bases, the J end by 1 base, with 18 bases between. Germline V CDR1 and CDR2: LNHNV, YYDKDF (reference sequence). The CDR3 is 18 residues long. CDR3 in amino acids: CATSRTPSSGRSGNTIYF. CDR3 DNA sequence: TGTGCCACCAGCAGAACCCCTAGCAGCGGACGGTCTGGAAACACCATATATTTT.

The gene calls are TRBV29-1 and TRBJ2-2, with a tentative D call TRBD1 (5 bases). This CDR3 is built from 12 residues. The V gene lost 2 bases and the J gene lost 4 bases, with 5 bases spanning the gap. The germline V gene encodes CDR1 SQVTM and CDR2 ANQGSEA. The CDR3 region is CSVERGTGELFF. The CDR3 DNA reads TGCAGCGTTGAAAGGGGCACCGGGGAGCTGTTTTTT.

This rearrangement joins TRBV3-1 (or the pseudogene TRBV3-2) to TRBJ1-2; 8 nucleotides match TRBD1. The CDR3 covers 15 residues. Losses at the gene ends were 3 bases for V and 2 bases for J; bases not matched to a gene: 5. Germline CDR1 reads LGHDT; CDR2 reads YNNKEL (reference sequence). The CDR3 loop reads CASSQLDRANYGYTF. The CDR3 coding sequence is TGTGCCAGCAGCCAGCTGGACAGGGCGAACTATGGCTACACCTTC.

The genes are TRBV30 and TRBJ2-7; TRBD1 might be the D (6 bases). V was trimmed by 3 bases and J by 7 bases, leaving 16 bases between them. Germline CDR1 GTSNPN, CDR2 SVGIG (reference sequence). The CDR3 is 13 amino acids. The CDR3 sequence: CAWRRQGLREQYF. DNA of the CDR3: TGTGCCTGGAGGCGGCAGGGGTTGAGGGAGCAGTACTTC. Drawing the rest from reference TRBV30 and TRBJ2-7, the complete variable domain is SQTIHQWPATLVQPVGSPLSLECTVEGTSNPNLYWYRQAAGRGLQLLFYSVGIGQISSEVPQNLSASRPQDRQFILSSKKLLLSDSGFYLCAWRRQGLREQYFGPGTRLTVT.

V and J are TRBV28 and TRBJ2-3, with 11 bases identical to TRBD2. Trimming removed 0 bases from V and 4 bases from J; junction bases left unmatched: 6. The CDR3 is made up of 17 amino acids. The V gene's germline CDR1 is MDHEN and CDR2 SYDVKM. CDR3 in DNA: TGTGCCAGCAGTTTATGGACTAGCGGGACATCCCCAGATACGCAGTATTTT. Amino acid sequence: CASSLWTSGTSPDTQYF.